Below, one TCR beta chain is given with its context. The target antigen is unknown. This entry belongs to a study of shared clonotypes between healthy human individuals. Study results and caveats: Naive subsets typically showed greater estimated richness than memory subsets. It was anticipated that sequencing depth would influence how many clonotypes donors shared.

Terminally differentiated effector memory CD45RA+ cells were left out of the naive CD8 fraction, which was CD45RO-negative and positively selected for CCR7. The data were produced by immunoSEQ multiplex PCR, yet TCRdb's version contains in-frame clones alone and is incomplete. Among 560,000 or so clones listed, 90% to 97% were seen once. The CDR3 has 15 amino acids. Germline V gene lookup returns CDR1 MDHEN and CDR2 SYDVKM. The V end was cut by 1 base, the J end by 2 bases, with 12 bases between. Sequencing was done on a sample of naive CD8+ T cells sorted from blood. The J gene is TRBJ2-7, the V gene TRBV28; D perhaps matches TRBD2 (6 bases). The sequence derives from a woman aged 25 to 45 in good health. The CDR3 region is CASSLLAEAPYEQYF. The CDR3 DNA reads TGTGCCAGCAGTTTATTAGCGGAAGCCCCCTACGAGCAGTACTTC.